These 7 T cell receptor beta chains share one sample of origin, sequenced in a study of graft-versus-host responses after intestinal transplantation. This table comes from immunoSEQ multiplex PCR, and its TCRdb copy is limited to in-frame clones, with some not included. The data contain 35,000 to 45,000 clones, 85% to 95% of them seen just once; the ten biggest clones take up 3.5% to 4%. The starting material was PBMCs, obtained less than 750 days after intestinal transplantation. All receptors come from a human patient who received an intestinal transplant, so some T cells may come from the graft donor.

V gene TRBV6-6 combines with J gene TRBJ1-5, with D possibly matching TRBD1 (5 bases). CDR3 length: 16 amino acids. The V gene's germline CDR1 is MNHNY and CDR2 SVGAGI (reference sequence). Trimming shortened V by 4 bases and J by 5 bases, and 18 bases separated the two germline ends. Here the CDR3 DNA reads TGTGCCAGCAGTTCCGGTAGAGGTCGAGGGGATCAGCCCCAGCATTTT. Amino acid sequence: CASSSGRGRGDQPQHF.

The chain joins TRBV6-6 to TRBJ2-7, with 7 bases lining up with TRBD2. Germline V gives CDR1 MNHNY, CDR2 SVGAGI (reference sequence). The V gene end was trimmed by 2 bases and the J gene end by 3 bases; junction bases not matched to a gene: 10. The CDR3 is made up of 16 amino acids. CDR3 bases: TGTGCCAGCAGTTACGCCACGGGACTACAGCGCTACGAGCAGTACTTC. This gives the protein CASSYATGLQRYEQYF.

This chain links TRBV5-1 with TRBJ1-2; D is possibly TRBD1 (5 bases). The CDR3 consists of 14 residues. Trimming left V 4 bases short and J 0 bases short, with 10 bases between. Per the germline V gene, CDR1 is SGHRS and CDR2 is YFSETQ. As DNA, the CDR3 is TGCGCCAGCAGCCGGGACCAATCTAACTATGGCTACACCTTC. Amino acids: CASSRDQSNYGYTF. Drawing the rest from reference TRBV5-1 and TRBJ1-2, the complete variable domain is KAGVTQTPRYLIKTRGQQVTLSCSPISGHRSVSWYQQTPGQGLQFLFEYFSETQRNKGNFPGRFSGRQFSNSRSEMNVSTLELGDSALYLCASSRDQSNYGYTFGSGTRLTVV.

This chain links TRBV4-2 with TRBJ2-1, with 14 bases fitting TRBD2. Germline trimming cut 4 bases from V and 4 bases from J; bases unmatched to any gene: 15. The germline CDR1 and CDR2 sequences are LGHNA and YNFKEQ. This CDR3 contains 20 residues. The CDR3 is CASSREPRRTSGGTYNEQFF. CDR3 coding DNA: TGTGCCAGCAGCCGCGAACCCAGGAGGACTAGCGGGGGGACTTACAATGAGCAGTTCTTC.

The chain recombines TRBV18 with TRBJ1-5; D is possibly TRBD1 (6 bases). Per germline, CDR1 KGHSH and CDR2 LQKENI. The CDR3 has 15 amino acids. V lost 3 bases and J lost 7, with 16 bases in between. The CDR3 coding sequence is TGTGCCAGCTCACCGGGCCAGGGGCAGGGACAGCCCCAGCATTTT. Encoded protein: CASSPGQGQGQPQHF.

This chain connects TRBV6-4 to TRBJ2-7; D unclear. The CDR3 has 12 amino acids. The ends were cut back, 6 bases at V and 4 bases at J, with 10 bases in the middle. Germline lookup yields CDR1 MRHNA and CDR2 SNTAGT. This CDR3 reads CASSLGLYEQYF. The CDR3 coding sequence is TGTGCCAGCAGCTTAGGTCTTTACGAGCAGTACTTC.

The chain employs TRBV2 and TRBJ1-1, with D unresolved. CDR3 size: 16 residues. CDR1 and CDR2 (germline): SNHLY, FYNNEI. Trimming shortened V by 2 bases and J by 1 base, and 14 bases separated the two germline ends. This CDR3 reads CASSERKGGGNTEAFF. In DNA, the CDR3 is TGTGCCAGCAGTGAACGGAAGGGCGGCGGGAACACTGAAGCTTTCTTT.